This T cell receptor beta chain came from a study of molecular identifiers for immune sequencing clone quantification. Study conclusions and caveats: Clone sizes that are highly expanded could be underestimated when identical TCR molecules share a barcode.

Sequencing libraries of naive CD8 cells derived from around 20,000 to 1,000,000 sorted cells with 10%, 30% or 50% RNA. Of note for this clonotype: No antigen is known for it. One junction end does not reproduce the germline sequence, and a read error may be involved.

This CDR3 is 17 amino acids long. Germline CDR1 SEHNR, CDR2 FQNEAQ (reference sequence). Generation of bulk TCR libraries relied on previously described methods and listed TCR primers. TCRdb reprocessed the PCR reads with MiXCR, giving one entry per CDR3 protein. The table records about half a million distinct CDR3 sequences, around a fifth of them present only once. The chain is built from TRBV7-9 and TRBJ2-3, with a possible D match to TRBD1 (7 bases). Material for sequencing was naive CD8+ T cells from blood, with Jurkat cell RNA spiked in. Described subset: FACS-sorted CD8+CD4-CCR7+CD45RA+ naive T cells. This TCR came from a human donor in good health. Some libraries in this study had Jurkat cell RNA spiked in. Here the CDR3 reads CASSLGPGGFGTDTRYF. CDR3 in DNA: TGTGCCAGCAGCTTAGGGCCAGGGGGGTTTGGGACAGATACGCGGTATTTT.